The 11 T cell receptor beta chains given below trace back to one sample, sequenced in a study of T cell repertoires in cytomegalovirus infection. Which antigens these TCRs recognize remains unknown. One entry per CDR3 protein results from TCRdb running MiXCR on the reads. The sample holds a few hundred thousand distinct CDR3 sequences, about 39% seen once. The material sequenced was cultured PBMCs, taken from culture after CMV antigen stimulation. Source of these receptors: a human donor in good health (CMV status not recorded). Some clones in this sample may be carry-over from other donors' samples.

The V call is TRBV6-6, the J call TRBJ2-5; tentatively, D is TRBD2 (7 bases). Looked up from germline, CDR1 is MNHNY and CDR2 is SVGAGI (reference sequence). Trimming shortened V by 2 bases and J by 3 bases, and 13 bases separated the two germline ends. The CDR3 has 15 residues. The CDR3 here is CASSYGGAWEETQYF. CDR3 DNA: TGTGCCAGCAGTTACGGGGGGGCGTGGGAAGAGACCCAGTACTTC.

This chain joins TRBV15 and TRBJ1-3; no clear D gene. Trimming shortened V by 0 bases and J by 4 bases, and 7 bases separated the two germline ends. This CDR3 region has 14 residues. Germline V lookup: CDR1 LNHNV, CDR2 YYDKDF (reference sequence). The CDR3 nucleotides read TGTGCCACCAGCAGAGAGGTTTTGGGAAACACCATATATTTT. Its protein product is CATSREVLGNTIYF.

In its sample, this clonotype was seen a few times. The gene calls are TRBV6-1 and TRBJ1-2, with D possibly TRBD1 on 6 matching bases. The germline V gene has CDR1 MNHNS and CDR2 SASEGT. The V and J ends lost 5 bases and 6 bases respectively, with 16 bases between them. This CDR3 comprises 14 residues. DNA for the CDR3: TGTGCCAGCAGTCCCCACGGACAGATCGATGGCTACACCTTC. It is translated as CASSPHGQIDGYTF.

The V gene is TRBV7-2, the J gene TRBJ2-7; 12 bases fit TRBD2. Trimming at V came to 5 bases and at J to 5 bases, leaving 7 bases not matched to a gene. The CDR3 is 15 amino acids. Germline V gene lookup returns CDR1 SGHTA and CDR2 FQGNSA. CDR3 amino acids: CASSALGLAGNEQYF. The DNA for the CDR3 is TGTGCCAGCAGCGCTCTGGGACTAGCGGGTAACGAGCAGTACTTC.

This chain joins TRBV14 and TRBJ2-2; D is uncertain. This CDR3 is 14 amino acids long. CDR1 SGHDN and CDR2 FVKESK come from the germline V gene. The V end was cut by 0 bases, the J end by 5 bases, with 7 bases between. CDR3 residues: CASSQDYGTGELFF. Here the CDR3 DNA reads TGTGCCAGCAGCCAAGATTATGGGACCGGGGAGCTGTTTTTT.

In this sample, this clonotype turned up many times. The V and J genes are TRBV18 and TRBJ2-7; 8 nucleotides match TRBD1. V lost 8 bases, J lost 0 bases, and 9 bases stayed unmatched. Germline CDR1 reads KGHSH; CDR2 reads LQKENI. There are 15 residues in the CDR3. This chain's CDR3 is CASSPGQGPSYEQYF. CDR3 bases: TGTGCCAGCAGCCCTGGACAGGGCCCCTCCTACGAGCAGTACTTC.

In this sample, this clonotype turned up many times. The V and J genes are TRBV7-9 and TRBJ2-3; 13 bases are shared with TRBD2. The CDR3 totals 15 residues. V shed 8 bases, J shed 6 bases, and the junction held 8 bases outside the gene matches. Germline V gene data show CDR1 as SEHNR and CDR2 as FQNEAQ (reference sequence). The CDR3 bases are TGTGCCAGCGCTTCGGGACTAGCGGGGATCGATACGCAGTATTTT. Encoded protein: CASASGLAGIDTQYF.

This clonotype was seen a handful of times. This rearrangement joins TRBV14 to TRBJ2-5, with D unclear. CDR1 is SGHDN, CDR2 FVKESK, per germline. The CDR3 consists of 14 residues. The V end lost 5 bases, the J end lost 5 bases, and 15 bases lay between the germline ends. The CDR3 nucleotides read TGTGCCAGCAGCGCCCAAGACCTGAGCGAGACCCAGTACTTC. It encodes CASSAQDLSETQYF.

The chain couples TRBV7-2 to TRBJ2-1, with D perhaps TRBD1 (6 bases). This CDR3 region has 15 residues. The germline V gene encodes CDR1 SGHTA and CDR2 FQGNSA. Trimming took 5 bases from V and 1 from J, leaving 12 bases between them. The CDR3 protein is CASSVDSISYNEQFF. The DNA for the CDR3 is TGTGCCAGCAGCGTGGACAGCATTTCCTACAATGAGCAGTTCTTC.

A few counts support this clonotype. The chain couples TRBV10-3 to TRBJ1-3; 7 positions agree with TRBD1. Germline V gene lookup returns CDR1 ENHRY and CDR2 SYGVKD. The V gene end was trimmed by 6 bases and the J gene end by 4 bases; junction bases not matched to a gene: 6. The length of the CDR3 is 14 residues. CDR3 amino acids: CAIRNTGVGNTIYF. The CDR3 coding sequence is TGTGCCATCAGGAACACAGGGGTCGGAAACACCATATATTTT.

Only a few counts were recorded for this clonotype. J is TRBJ2-2 and V is TRBV4-1, with 8 positions matching TRBD1. This CDR3 contains 18 residues. After removal of 4 bases from V and 4 bases from J, the junction contained 14 bases not matched to a gene. Germline assignment: CDR1 MGHRA and CDR2 YSYEKL. Here the CDR3 DNA reads TGCGCCAGCAGCCGCGAGGGCCAGGGGGCGCCTCTCACCGGGGAGCTGTTTTTT. Its protein is CASSREGQGAPLTGELFF.